One and the same sample provided the 5 T cell receptor beta chains below, sequenced in a study of T cells after yellow fever vaccination. TCRdb passed the 5' RACE reads through MiXCR, listing each CDR3 protein once. The sample holds approximately 610,000 distinct CDR3 sequences, around a sixth seen once. Sample: PBMCs, taken 5 days after the first yellow fever vaccination. These TCRs come from a man aged 18 to 35 who received the YFV17D yellow fever vaccine.

The chain is built from TRBV18 and TRBJ2-7; 8 positions match TRBD1. This CDR3 is built from 16 residues. The V and J ends lost 6 bases and 0 bases, in that order; junction bases with no gene match: 10. Per germline, CDR1 KGHSH and CDR2 LQKENI. The CDR3, as DNA: TGTGCCAGCTCCCGGGGGACAGGTCAAAGCTCCTACGAGCAGTACGTC. The encoded protein is CASSRGTGQSSYEQYV.

This clonotype was detected ten times or more. The rearrangement uses TRBV12-3 or TRBV12-4 and TRBJ1-2; no clear D gene. The ends were cut back, 3 bases at V and 6 bases at J, with 5 bases in the middle. The CDR3 is made up of 11 amino acids. CDR3 nucleotide sequence: TGTGCCAGCAGTTTTCTCGATGGCTACACCTTC. Translated, it gives CASSFLDGYTF.

A few counts support this clonotype. V is TRBV9 and J is TRBJ2-3, with D maybe TRBD2 (6 bases). This CDR3 has 14 amino acids. Germline CDR1 is SGDLS and CDR2 is YYNGEE. The ends were cut back, 0 bases at V and 11 bases at J, with 16 bases in the middle. The CDR3 region is CASSVGGTQNVQYF. CDR3 nucleotides: TGTGCCAGCAGCGTAGGCGGGACTCAGAACGTGCAGTATTTT.

The chain recombines TRBV6-5 with TRBJ1-2, with D possibly matching TRBD1 (5 bases). CDR3 length equals 17 residues. In germline, CDR1 is MNHEY, CDR2 SVGAGI. V was shortened by 0 bases and J by 8 bases, with 22 bases between the two germline ends. CDR3 region: CASSYSPSAGPSSGYTF. The CDR3, as DNA: TGTGCCAGCAGTTACTCGCCGAGCGCGGGACCCTCTTCGGGCTACACCTTC.

The sample holds a few counts of this clonotype. This rearrangement joins TRBV20-1 to TRBJ2-3; 7 bases are shared with TRBD1. V dropped 4 bases and J dropped 3; count of bases not matched to a gene: 10. Germline lookup yields CDR1 DFQATT and CDR2 SNEGSKA (reference sequence). The CDR3 extends over 15 amino acids. This CDR3 reads CSANADRVGTDTQYF. CDR3 coding DNA: TGCAGTGCTAACGCCGACAGGGTAGGGACAGATACGCAGTATTTT.